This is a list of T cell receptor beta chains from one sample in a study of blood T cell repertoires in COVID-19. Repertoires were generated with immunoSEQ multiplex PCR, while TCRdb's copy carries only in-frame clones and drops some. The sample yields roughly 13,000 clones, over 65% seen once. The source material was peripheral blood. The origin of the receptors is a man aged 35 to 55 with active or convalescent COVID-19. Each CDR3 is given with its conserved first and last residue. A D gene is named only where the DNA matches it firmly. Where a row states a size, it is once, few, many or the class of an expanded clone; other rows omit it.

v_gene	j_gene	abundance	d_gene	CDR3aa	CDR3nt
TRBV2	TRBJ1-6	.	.	CASRLRDGNSPLHF	TGTGCCAGCAGACTGCGGGATGGGAATTCACCCCTCCACTTT
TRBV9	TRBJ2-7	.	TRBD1	CASSVGTGTYEQYF	TGTGCCAGCAGCGTAGGGACAGGGACCTACGAGCAGTACTTC
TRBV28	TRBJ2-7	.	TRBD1	CASCPNGQGVHEQYF	TGTGCCAGCTGTCCAAACGGACAGGGTGTGCACGAGCAGTACTTC
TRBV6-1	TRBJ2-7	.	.	CASSEVATYEQYF	TGTGCCAGCAGTGAAGTGGCAACCTACGAGCAGTACTTC
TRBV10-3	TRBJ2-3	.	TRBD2	CAISNLAGADTQYF	TGTGCCATCAGTAATCTAGCGGGGGCGGATACGCAGTATTTT
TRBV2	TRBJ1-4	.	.	CASSDASNDEKLFF	TGTGCCAGCAGTGACGCGAGTAACGATGAAAAACTGTTTTTT
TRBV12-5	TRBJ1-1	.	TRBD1	CASGFEPGQGLGTEAFF	TGTGCTAGTGGTTTCGAACCGGGACAGGGGTTGGGCACTGAAGCTTTCTTT
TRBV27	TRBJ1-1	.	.	CASSLSFWNTEAFF	TGTGCCAGCAGTTTATCGTTCTGGAACACTGAAGCTTTCTTT
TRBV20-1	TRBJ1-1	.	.	CIPGANTEAFF	TGCATCCCAGGGGCGAACACTGAAGCTTTCTTT
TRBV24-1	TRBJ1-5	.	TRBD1	CATSDSRQGIWYQPQHF	TGTGCCACCAGTGATTCTAGACAGGGGATCTGGTACCAGCCCCAGCATTTT
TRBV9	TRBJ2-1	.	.	CASSGGAVSYNEQFF	TGTGCCAGCAGCGGAGGAGCGGTCTCCTACAATGAGCAGTTCTTC
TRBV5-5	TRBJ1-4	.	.	CASSLGSGVDKLFF	TGTGCCAGCAGCCTCGGGTCGGGGGTAGATAAACTGTTTTTT
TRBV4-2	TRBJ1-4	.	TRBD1	CASSQDKAGGVEKLFF	TGTGCCAGCAGCCAAGATAAGGCAGGGGGTGTGGAAAAACTGTTTTTT
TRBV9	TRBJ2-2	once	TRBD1	CASSALGGLDTGELFF	TGTGCCAGCAGCGCTTTAGGGGGCCTCGACACCGGGGAGCTGTTTTTT
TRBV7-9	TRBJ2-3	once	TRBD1	CASSKIQGARRKDTQYF	TGTGCCAGCAGCAAAATACAGGGGGCAAGGAGGAAGGATACGCAGTATTTT
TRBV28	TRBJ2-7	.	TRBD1	CASRGQAYEQYF	TGTGCCAGCAGGGGACAGGCCTACGAGCAGTACTTC
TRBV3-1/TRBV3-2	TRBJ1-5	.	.	CASSQTLDTYQPQHF	TGTGCCAGCAGCCAAACCCTGGACACCTATCAGCCCCAGCATTTT
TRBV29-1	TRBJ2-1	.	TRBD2	CSVEDWSGGNEQFF	TGCAGCGTTGAAGATTGGAGCGGGGGGAATGAGCAGTTCTTC
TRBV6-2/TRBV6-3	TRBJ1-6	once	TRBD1	CASSYYGTDDPLNSPLHF	TGTGCCAGCAGTTACTACGGGACAGATGACCCTCTTAATTCACCCCTCCACTTT
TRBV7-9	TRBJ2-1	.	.	CASSTTPSGNEQFF	TGTGCCAGCAGCACCACGCCTTCCGGGAATGAGCAGTTCTTC
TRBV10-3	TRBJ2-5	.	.	CAISEGGGGETQYF	TGTGCCATCAGTGAGGGGGGGGGCGGAGAGACCCAGTACTTC
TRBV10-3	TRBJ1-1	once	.	CAISGGGSGRENTEAFF	TGTGCCATCAGTGGGGGGGGGTCAGGAAGGGAAAACACTGAAGCTTTCTTT
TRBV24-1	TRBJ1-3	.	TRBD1	CATSDVPGQGNTIYF	TGTGCCACCAGTGATGTTCCGGGACAGGGAAACACCATATATTTT
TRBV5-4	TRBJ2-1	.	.	CASSHPQGPSYNEQFF	TGTGCCAGCAGCCATCCCCAGGGCCCATCTTACAATGAGCAGTTCTTC
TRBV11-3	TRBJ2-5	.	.	CASSFSSSETQYF	TGTGCCAGCAGCTTCTCTAGTTCGGAGACCCAGTACTTC
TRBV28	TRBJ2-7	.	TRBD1	CASSLWGMGQNNTEQYF	TGTGCCAGCAGTTTATGGGGGATGGGACAGAATAATACCGAGCAGTACTTC
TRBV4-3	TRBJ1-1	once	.	CASSSPGHPEAFF	TGCGCCAGCAGTTCACCAGGGCACCCTGAAGCTTTCTTT
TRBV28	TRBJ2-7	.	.	CASSTSPRDTSYEQYF	TGTGCCAGCAGTACCTCTCCCCGGGACACCTCCTACGAGCAGTACTTC
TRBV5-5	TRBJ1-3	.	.	CASSLDPFPGGNTIYF	TGTGCCAGCAGCTTGGATCCCTTTCCGGGAGGAAACACCATATATTTT
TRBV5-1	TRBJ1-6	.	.	CASMPGPYNSPLHF	TGCGCCAGCATGCCAGGGCCCTATAATTCACCCCTCCACTTT
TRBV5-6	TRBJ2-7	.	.	CASSQPGEQYF	TGTGCCAGCAGCCAACCCGGGGAGCAGTACTTC
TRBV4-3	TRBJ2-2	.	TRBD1	CASSHDRGTTGELFF	TGCGCCAGCAGCCATGACAGGGGTACCACCGGGGAGCTGTTTTTT
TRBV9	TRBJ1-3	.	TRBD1	CASSVGTGQLDVVGNTIYF	TGTGCCAGCAGCGTAGGTACGGGACAGTTGGACGTGGTTGGAAACACCATATATTTT
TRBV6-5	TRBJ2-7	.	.	CASTRAYEQYF	TGTGCCAGCACTCGGGCCTACGAGCAGTACTTC
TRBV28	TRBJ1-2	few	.	CASSYRMGYTF	TGTGCCAGCAGCTATCGAATGGGCTACACCTTC
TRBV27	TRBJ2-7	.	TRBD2	CASSPQGGASYEQYF	TGTGCCAGCAGTCCCCAGGGAGGGGCGTCCTACGAGCAGTACTTC
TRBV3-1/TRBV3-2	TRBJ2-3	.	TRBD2	CASSPSGEHRTSADTQYF	TGTGCCAGCAGCCCTAGCGGGGAGCATCGGACGAGCGCAGATACGCAGTATTTT
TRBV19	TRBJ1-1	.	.	CASSGGPLNTEAFF	TGTGCCAGTAGTGGCGGGCCACTGAACACTGAAGCTTTCTTT
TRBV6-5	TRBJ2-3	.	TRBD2	CASSYSKLGEGTQYF	TGTGCCAGCAGTTACTCGAAACTAGGGGAGGGTACGCAGTATTTT
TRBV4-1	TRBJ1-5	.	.	CASSQQQGSNQPQHF	TGCGCCAGCAGCCAGCAACAGGGCAGCAATCAGCCCCAGCATTTT
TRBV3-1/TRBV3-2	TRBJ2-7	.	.	CASSQGGWADSYEQYF	TGTGCCAGCAGCCAAGGTGGTTGGGCTGACTCCTACGAGCAGTACTTC